This TCR beta chain stems from a study of metastatic and nonmetastatic thyroid tumors. Study background: The comparison covered peripheral blood and tumor or nodule tissue in malignant and benign thyroid patients.

Study-wide results and caveats: Benign nodules were reported to have significantly lower TCR beta diversity than malignant thyroid tumors, in blood and tumor.

Per the study methods: The authors used CDR3 differences across clinicopathological groups to build a distant-metastasis classifier for papillary thyroid cancer. MiXCR was used by TCRdb to re-call the PCR reads. The authors' filters were not applied to this entry. The sample has 15,000 to 20,000 clones, roughly 24% seen once. Of note for this clone: Antigen specificity is unknown.

Each patient came to thyroid surgery without any prior treatment (of any kind). V lost 2 bases and J lost 10, with 14 bases in between. Per germline, CDR1 GTSNPN and CDR2 SVGIG (reference sequence). The CDR3 is 12 residues long. Sequencing used adjacent normal tissue. This TCR came from a female donor with papillary thyroid cancer or a benign thyroid nodule (not recorded which). Some clones in this sample may be carry-over from other donors' samples. The chain combines TRBV30 with TRBJ1-1; no reliable D call. The CDR3 spells CAWSRTTSAAFF. The CDR3 nucleotides read TGTGCCTGGAGTCGCACGACTAGCGCAGCTTTCTTT.